One and the same sample provided the 15 T cell receptor beta chains below, sequenced in a study of OX40 agonist ivuxolimab in advanced cancers. Profiled with immunoSEQ multiplex PCR; TCRdb holds only in-frame clones, not every one. The repertoire holds about 49,000 clones, with around 84% as singletons. The material sequenced was CD4+ or CD8+ T cells sorted from blood, taken in a trial of the OX40 agonist ivuxolimab. These receptors were collected from an adult with an advanced solid tumor such as melanoma, head and neck, liver or kidney cancer.

This sequence joins TRBV2 and TRBJ2-7; 9 nucleotides line up with TRBD1. J was trimmed by 4 bases and V by 7 bases; bases with no gene match: 14. The CDR3 runs to 16 residues. Germline assignment: CDR1 SNHLY and CDR2 FYNNEI. The CDR3 nucleotides are TGTGCCAGCAAGACCCCTTGGAGGGACAGGGATTACGAGCAGTACTTC. It yields the protein CASKTPWRDRDYEQYF.

The chain recombines TRBV7-6 with TRBJ1-1; D gene uncertain. The CDR3 is 13 amino acids. The V end was cut by 3 bases, the J end by 1 base, with 6 bases between. The germline V gene encodes CDR1 SGHVS and CDR2 FNYEAQ. The CDR3 loop reads CASSFLANTEAFF. The CDR3 DNA sequence: TGTGCCAGCAGCTTTCTTGCGAACACTGAAGCTTTCTTT.

This chain joins TRBV11-2 and TRBJ1-1; TRBD1 might be the D (5 bases). The CDR3 contains 12 residues. The germline gives CDR1 SGHAT, CDR2 FQNNGV. V was cut by 4 bases and J by 8 bases, with 11 bases left in between. The DNA for the CDR3 is TGTGCCAGCAGCTCCAGCCGACAGGAAGCTTTCTTT. Amino acids: CASSSSRQEAFF.

V usage is TRBV7-9 and J usage is TRBJ1-5; D perhaps matches TRBD1 (5 bases). Looked up from germline, CDR1 is SEHNR and CDR2 is FQNEAQ (reference sequence). The CDR3 is 12 residues long. The V end was cut by 10 bases, the J end by 7 bases, with 14 bases between. The CDR3 loop reads CANYGARQPQHF. The CDR3 region has the DNA TGTGCCAATTATGGGGCACGGCAGCCCCAGCATTTT. The complete variable domain, with remaining parts taken from reference TRBV7-9 and TRBJ1-5, reads DTGVSQNPRHKITKRGQNVTFRCDPISEHNRLYWYRQTLGQGPEFLTYFQNEAQLEKSRLLSDRFSAERPKGSFSTLEIQRTEQGDSAMYLCANYGARQPQHFGDGTRLSIL.

This chain joins TRBV2 and TRBJ1-2; D is possibly TRBD1 (5 bases). The V end was cut by 6 bases, the J end by 5 bases, with 16 bases between. Germline V gene sequence: CDR1 SNHLY, CDR2 FYNNEI. The CDR3 consists of 14 residues. CDR3 protein: CASRGEGSAYGYTF. The CDR3 nucleotides read TGTGCCAGCAGGGGGGAGGGCTCCGCATATGGCTACACCTTC.

The chain recombines TRBV5-5 with TRBJ1-5; TRBD1 matches at 10 bases. The junction had 3 bases not matched to a gene; V was cut back by 3 bases and J by 3 bases. The germline V gene has CDR1 SGHKS and CDR2 YYEKEE (reference sequence). This CDR3 comprises 15 residues. The CDR3 spells CASSSGTGDNQPQHF. The CDR3 DNA reads as TGTGCCAGCAGCTCCGGGACAGGGGACAATCAGCCCCAGCATTTT.

The V and J genes are TRBV6-6 and TRBJ1-1, with D hard to call. V was clipped by 4 bases and J by 5 bases, with 5 bases between them. This CDR3 spans 11 amino acids. CDR1 is MNHNY, CDR2 SVGAGI, per germline (reference sequence). The CDR3 region is CASSFGTEAFF. Here the CDR3 DNA reads TGTGCCAGCAGTTTCGGGACTGAAGCTTTCTTT.

J is TRBJ1-1 and V is TRBV27, with D perhaps matching TRBD1 (5 bases). CDR3 length: 13 amino acids. With 5 bases removed from V and 4 bases from J, the gap between germline ends came to 11 bases. CDR1 and CDR2 (germline): MNHEY, SMNVEV (reference sequence). CDR3: CASSQGWATEAFF. For the CDR3, the DNA is TGTGCCAGCAGTCAGGGTTGGGCCACTGAAGCTTTCTTT.

The J gene is TRBJ1-1, the V gene TRBV13; D is unclear. Trimming removed 5 bases from V and 2 bases from J, with 12 bases in between. Germline V gives CDR1 PRHDT, CDR2 FYEKMQ (reference sequence). CDR3 length: 14 residues. The DNA for the CDR3 is TGTGCCAGCAGCCCTCTTAGTTCCAACACTGAAGCTTTCTTT. Protein sequence: CASSPLSSNTEAFF.

V and J are TRBV7-7 and TRBJ2-1, with D tentatively TRBD1 (5 bases). The CDR3 is made up of 16 amino acids. V lost 1 base and J lost 1, with 11 bases in between. The germline gives CDR1 SSHAT, CDR2 FNYEAQ (reference sequence). CDR3 sequence: CASSLGDSESYNEQFF. CDR3 DNA sequence: TGTGCCAGCAGCTTAGGAGACAGCGAGTCCTACAATGAGCAGTTCTTC.

This chain connects TRBV10-3 to TRBJ2-1; no clear D gene. Germline loops: CDR1 ENHRY, CDR2 SYGVKD. The ends were cut back, 11 bases at V and 8 bases at J, with 13 bases in the middle. CDR3 size: 11 residues. The CDR3 DNA follows: TGTGCCGTCAATTTCGGGTATGAGCAGTTCTTC. Its protein product is CAVNFGYEQFF.

To note about this clone: The junction departs from germline at one end; a sequencing error may be responsible. The V call is TRBV20-1, the J call TRBJ1-2, with no clear D. This CDR3 has 10 amino acids. Germline assignment: CDR1 DFQATT and CDR2 SNEGSKA (reference sequence). The CDR3 coding sequence is TGCAGTGCTAGACGCGACCTGAAGGGCTTC. This sequence encodes CSARRDLKGF.

The chain carries TRBV18 and TRBJ2-3; a weak D match, TRBD1 (6 bases). The CDR3 covers 13 residues. Per germline, CDR1 KGHSH and CDR2 LQKENI. The V end lost 3 bases, the J end lost 8 bases, and 12 bases lay between the germline ends. Written as DNA, the CDR3 is TGTGCCAGCTCACCGAGTGTACAGGGTACGCAGTATTTT. It yields the protein CASSPSVQGTQYF. Drawing the rest from reference TRBV18 and TRBJ2-3, the complete variable domain is NAGVMQNPRHLVRRRGQEARLRCSPMKGHSHVYWYRQLPEEGLKFMVYLQKENIIDESGMPKERFSAEFPKEGPSILRIQQVVRGDSAAYFCASSPSVQGTQYFGPGTRLTVL.

The V and J genes are TRBV28 and TRBJ2-2; 7 bases align to TRBD1. Germline trimming cut 0 bases from V and 0 bases from J; bases unmatched to any gene: 7. In germline, CDR1 is MDHEN, CDR2 SYDVKM. CDR3 length equals 18 residues. The CDR3 nucleotides are TGTGCCAGCAGTTTATGGGACAGGTCTCCTTCGAACACCGGGGAGCTGTTTTTT. Its translation: CASSLWDRSPSNTGELFF.

This clone was found a few times. The rearrangement uses TRBV5-8 and TRBJ1-3; D possibly corresponds to TRBD1 (5 bases). CDR3 length: 14 amino acids. Germline CDR1 reads SGHTS; CDR2 reads YDEGEE. V lost 2 bases and J 5 bases, leaving 11 bases between the germline ends. The CDR3 DNA is TGTGCCAGCAGCTTCTGGGGCCCCCGAAACACCATATATTTT. Its translation: CASSFWGPRNTIYF.